The 30 T cell receptor beta chains below were found in one sample sequenced in a study of blood T cell repertoires in COVID-19. Profiling relied on immunoSEQ multiplex PCR, and the TCRdb table lists in-frame clones only, not all of them. The sample consists of approximately 80,000 clones, 60% to 85% of them appearing once. Sequencing was carried out using peripheral blood. The receptors come from a human donor in a cohort sampled during active COVID-19.

The J gene is TRBJ2-3, the V gene TRBV7-2; D not certain. V gave up 4 bases and J gave up 5 bases, with 10 bases separating them. Germline V gene lookup returns CDR1 SGHTA and CDR2 FQGNSA. This CDR3 region has 13 residues. The CDR3 DNA reads TGTGCCAGCAGCTCCTCCTACGGAGATACGCAGTATTTT. It codes for CASSSSYGDTQYF.

This chain connects TRBV7-6 to TRBJ2-2; no clear D. Trimming took 3 bases from V and 5 from J, leaving 22 bases between them. The CDR3 contains 18 residues. Germline CDR1 SGHVS, CDR2 FNYEAQ. In DNA form, the CDR3 reads TGTGCCAGCAGCTTTCCCGGGTCCTCCACCCGAGATACCGGGGAGCTGTTTTTT. This encodes CASSFPGSSTRDTGELFF.

The CDR3 spells CASSLAWGRDTQYF. The CDR3 DNA reads TGTGCCAGCAGCTTAGCGTGGGGGAGGGATACGCAGTATTTT. The chain recombines TRBV7-2 with TRBJ2-3, with D maybe TRBD2 (6 bases). CDR1 is SGHTA and CDR2 is FQGNSA in the germline V gene. The CDR3 is made up of 14 amino acids. The V gene lost 0 bases and the J gene lost 6 bases, with 10 bases spanning the gap.

The rearrangement links TRBV24-1 to TRBJ2-5; 8 bases map to TRBD1. The germline gives CDR1 KGHDR, CDR2 SFDVKD. V was clipped by 4 bases and J by 5 bases; unmatched bases: 8. CDR3 length equals 15 residues. In nucleotides, the CDR3 is TGTGCCACCAGTGACCCTAGAGGGACAGGCGAGACCCAGTACTTC. Protein sequence: CATSDPRGTGETQYF.

The rearrangement links TRBV28 to TRBJ2-2, with 7 bases lining up with TRBD2. Germline-derived CDR1 and CDR2 are MDHEN and SYDVKM. J was trimmed by 0 bases and V by 6 bases; bases with no gene match: 16. The CDR3 runs to 19 residues. The CDR3 loop reads CASSFTWNDLAANTGELFF. For the CDR3, the DNA is TGTGCCAGCAGCTTTACATGGAACGACCTAGCGGCGAACACCGGGGAGCTGTTTTTT.

The gene calls are TRBV28 and TRBJ1-2; D might be TRBD1 (5 bases). Looked up from germline, CDR1 is MDHEN and CDR2 is SYDVKM. Trimming pared 3 bases from V and 3 bases from J, leaving 8 bases between. The CDR3 extends over 13 amino acids. The CDR3 sequence: CASSFQGDYGYTF. The CDR3 DNA is TGTGCCAGCAGTTTTCAGGGTGACTATGGCTACACCTTC.

The rearrangement uses TRBV19 and TRBJ1-1, with D perhaps matching TRBD1 (5 bases). CDR1 LNHDA and CDR2 SQIVND come from the germline V gene (reference sequence). The CDR3 consists of 13 residues. Trimming took 11 bases from V and 0 from J, leaving 13 bases between them. The CDR3 sequence is CASRGGLNTEAFF. CDR3 nucleotides: TGTGCCTCGCGGGGGGGATTGAACACTGAAGCTTTCTTT.

This clone was detected only once. The chain links TRBV10-2 to TRBJ2-1, with 8 positions matching TRBD2. Trimming at V came to 1 base and at J to 2 bases, leaving 7 bases not matched to a gene. This CDR3 has 17 amino acids. CDR1 and CDR2 from the germline V gene are WSHSY and SAAADI. DNA of the CDR3: TGCGCCAGCAGTGAGTTCGTAGCGGGGACCCCCTACAATGAGCAGTTCTTC. Encoded protein: CASSEFVAGTPYNEQFF.

Only a few counts were recorded for this clone. The rearrangement uses TRBV7-2 and TRBJ1-2, with a tentative D call TRBD1 (6 bases). The CDR3 contains 17 residues. The V gene lost 5 bases and the J gene lost 4 bases, with 23 bases spanning the gap. Germline V gene data show CDR1 as SGHTA and CDR2 as FQGNSA. This chain's CDR3 is CASSQNLGAGAVYGYTF. CDR3 in DNA: TGTGCCAGCAGCCAGAACTTGGGGGCAGGGGCGGTCTATGGCTACACCTTC.

The V gene is TRBV9, the J gene TRBJ1-1, with D perhaps matching TRBD1 (5 bases). The germline CDR1 and CDR2 sequences are SGDLS and YYNGEE. The V end lost 3 bases, the J end lost 7 bases, and 13 bases lay between the germline ends. The CDR3 contains 13 residues. The chain's CDR3 is CASSGGTLGEAFF. The DNA of the CDR3 is TGTGCCAGCAGCGGGGGGACTCTTGGTGAAGCTTTCTTT. Full variable domain (outside the CDR3, taken from reference TRBV9 and TRBJ1-1): DSGVTQTPKHLITATGQRVTLRCSPRSGDLSVYWYQQSLDQGLQFLIQYYNGEERAKGNILERFSAQQFPDLHSELNLSSLELGDSALYFCASSGGTLGEAFFGQGTRLTVV.

The J gene is TRBJ2-2, the V gene TRBV4-3; 8 positions agree with TRBD1. Germline V gene sequence: CDR1 LGHNA, CDR2 YSLEER. J lost 6 bases, V lost 0 bases, and 3 bases had no gene match. This CDR3 comprises 15 residues. CDR3 in DNA: TGCGCCAGCAGCCAAGACCGGGACAGGTCCGGGGAGCTGTTTTTT. Amino acids: CASSQDRDRSGELFF.

This sequence joins TRBV30 and TRBJ1-4; maybe TRBD1 (5 bases). The V gene's germline CDR1 is GTSNPN and CDR2 SVGIG (reference sequence). V was cut by 4 bases and J by 7 bases, with 13 bases left in between. This CDR3 has 13 residues. CDR3 DNA sequence: TGTGCCTGGAAAAGGGGCGGGGGTGAAAAACTGTTTTTT. Amino acid sequence: CAWKRGGGEKLFF.

This clone was recorded a few times. A read error may produce the germline difference seen at one junction end. This chain connects TRBV7-9 to TRBJ1-5; TRBD1 is a possible D gene (5 bases). The germline gives CDR1 SEHNR, CDR2 FQNEAQ (reference sequence). CDR3 length: 15 residues. CDR3 nucleotide sequence: TGTGCCAGCAGCTCCGGGGGAATTAGCGATCAGCCCCAGCATTTT. This encodes CASSSGGISDQPQHF. The full variable domain, in which reference TRBV7-9 and TRBJ1-5 provide the parts outside the CDR3, is DTGVSQNPRHKITKRGQNVTFRCDPISEHNRLYWYRQTLGQGPEFLTYFQNEAQLEKSRLLSDRFSAERPKGSFSTLEIQRTEQGDSAMYLCASSSGGISDQPQHFGDGTRLSIL.

This clone turned up a few times. This chain connects TRBV12-2 to TRBJ1-5. TRBV12-2 is an annotated pseudogene. The CDR3 totals 18 residues. CDR3 DNA: TGTGCAAGTCGCTTAAATTGGGAGGGAGGAGGGAGCAATCAGCCCCAGCATTTT. This translates into CASRLNWEGGGSNQPQHF.

This clone has just a few counts. V and J are TRBV6-1 and TRBJ1-5; D might be TRBD1 (6 bases). This CDR3 comprises 15 residues. Germline CDR1 MNHNS, CDR2 SASEGT. Trimming shortened V by 0 bases and J by 3 bases, and 9 bases separated the two germline ends. The DNA for the CDR3 is TGTGCCAGCAGTGAAGCCGGACAGAACAATCAGCCCCAGCATTTT. It is translated as CASSEAGQNNQPQHF.

This clone appeared a few times. This chain connects TRBV29-1 to TRBJ2-7; 9 nucleotides match TRBD1. The V segment lost 5 bases and the J segment 3 bases; nucleotides outside the gene matches: 2. Germline V gene sequence: CDR1 SQVTM, CDR2 ANQGSEA. This CDR3 is 12 amino acids long. The CDR3: CSVRGQGYEQYF. The CDR3 DNA reads TGCAGCGTTAGGGGACAGGGCTACGAGCAGTACTTC.

The gene calls are TRBV30 and TRBJ1-1; 9 bases agree with TRBD1. Losses at the gene ends were 5 bases for V and 5 bases for J; bases not matched to a gene: 9. CDR3 length: 14 residues. Looked up from germline, CDR1 is GTSNPN and CDR2 is SVGIG (reference sequence). CDR3 DNA sequence: TGTGCCTGGGGTCGCCGGGACAGGGAAACTGAAGCTTTCTTT. This gives the protein CAWGRRDRETEAFF.

The rearrangement links TRBV11-2 to TRBJ2-1; 8 nucleotides line up with TRBD2. There are 15 residues in the CDR3. Trimming took 6 bases from V and 4 from J; bases not matched to a gene: 8. The germline V gene has CDR1 SGHAT and CDR2 FQNNGV. The CDR3 sequence is CASSSGLASYNEQFF. The CDR3 DNA reads TGTGCCAGCAGTTCCGGACTAGCTTCGTACAATGAGCAGTTCTTC.

This clone has a count of ten or more. The V and J genes are TRBV4-1 and TRBJ2-3; D possibly corresponds to TRBD2 (5 bases). This CDR3 spans 14 amino acids. V was shortened by 1 base and J by 2 bases, with 7 bases between the two germline ends. CDR1 is MGHRA and CDR2 is YSYEKL in the germline V gene. The CDR3 sequence: CASSQVGVTDTQYF. The CDR3 nucleotides read TGCGCCAGCAGCCAAGTGGGAGTCACAGATACGCAGTATTTT.

The rearrangement uses TRBV7-8 and TRBJ2-7; the D is unclear. The CDR3 is made up of 12 amino acids. The V end was cut by 5 bases, the J end by 5 bases, with 10 bases between. CDR1 SGHVS and CDR2 FQNEAQ come from the germline V gene. The CDR3 DNA follows: TGTGCCAGCAGCCCGTCCCCCGACGAGCAGTACTTC. It encodes CASSPSPDEQYF.

The chain combines TRBV27 with TRBJ2-7; no clear D gene. Trimming removed 5 bases from V and 2 bases from J, with 13 bases in between. The CDR3 has 14 amino acids. CDR1 and CDR2 from the germline V gene are MNHEY and SMNVEV (reference sequence). The CDR3: CASSPRAAPYEQYF. Here the CDR3 DNA reads TGTGCCAGCAGTCCCCGAGCCGCCCCCTACGAGCAGTACTTC.

V is TRBV9 and J is TRBJ1-2; 8 bases match TRBD1. This CDR3 comprises 15 residues. Germline V gene lookup returns CDR1 SGDLS and CDR2 YYNGEE. Unmatched junction bases numbered 5, after V lost 4 bases and J lost 0 bases. CDR3 DNA: TGTGCCAGCAGCCCATGGACAGGGCCTAACTATGGCTACACCTTC. Its translation is CASSPWTGPNYGYTF.

This clone has a handful of counts. The rearrangement uses TRBV5-1 and TRBJ1-3, with D maybe TRBD1 (6 bases). The germline V gene encodes CDR1 SGHRS and CDR2 YFSETQ. V was cut by 0 bases and J by 2 bases, with 9 bases left in between. This CDR3 comprises 15 residues. CDR3 in amino acids: CASSLDRAPGNTIYF. DNA of the CDR3: TGCGCCAGCAGCTTGGACAGGGCACCTGGAAACACCATATATTTT.

The chain has TRBV5-5 and TRBJ1-5; D unclear. This CDR3 comprises 18 residues. Trimming left V 0 bases short and J 0 bases short, with 16 bases between. Germline V CDR1 and CDR2: SGHKS, YYEKEE (reference sequence). CDR3 coding DNA: TGTGCCAGCAGCTTGGCTCTCACAGCCAGATATAGCAATCAGCCCCAGCATTTT. This codes for CASSLALTARYSNQPQHF.

The CDR3: CASRMGQTSYTF. CDR3 coding DNA: TGTGCCAGCAGGATGGGACAGACGAGCTACACCTTC. The chain recombines TRBV12-3 or TRBV12-4 with TRBJ1-2; 7 bases fit TRBD1. The CDR3 is 12 residues long. The J segment lost 9 bases and the V segment lost 6 bases, leaving 7 bases of the junction unmatched.

There are a few counts of this clone. The gene calls are TRBV3-1 (or the pseudogene TRBV3-2) and TRBJ2-7; 9 nucleotides agree with TRBD1. This CDR3 is 16 amino acids long. The ends lost 3 bases at V and 3 bases at J; junction bases unmatched: 9. Germline-derived CDR1 and CDR2 are LGHDT and YNNKEL (reference sequence). This chain's CDR3 is CASSQGSWGQGYEQYF. The CDR3 DNA reads as TGTGCCAGCAGCCAGGGTTCTTGGGGACAGGGCTACGAGCAGTACTTC.

The chain combines TRBV24-1 with TRBJ1-1; 8 nucleotides align to TRBD1. The CDR3 is 15 amino acids. Germline loops: CDR1 KGHDR, CDR2 SFDVKD. The V gene end was trimmed by 2 bases and the J gene end by 5 bases; junction bases not matched to a gene: 6. The chain's CDR3 is CATSDSLQGGTEAFF. CDR3 sequence (DNA): TGTGCCACCAGTGATTCTCTACAGGGGGGGACTGAAGCTTTCTTT.

This clone was recorded only once. The chain carries TRBV19 and TRBJ2-3, with D possibly matching TRBD1 (6 bases). The CDR3 has 15 residues. V lost 4 bases and J lost 0, with 11 bases in between. In germline, CDR1 is LNHDA, CDR2 SQIVND (reference sequence). Here the CDR3 DNA reads TGTGCCAGTAGTACGGACAGCTTTAGCACAGATACGCAGTATTTT. It encodes CASSTDSFSTDTQYF.

The chain has TRBV4-1 and TRBJ1-2; D gene unclear. Germline loops: CDR1 MGHRA, CDR2 YSYEKL. This CDR3 is built from 17 residues. Trimming left V 0 bases short and J 6 bases short, with 20 bases between. CDR3 coding DNA: TGCGCCAGCAGCCAAGATACCTTAAGCTACGTCTTTGATGGCTACACCTTC. It encodes CASSQDTLSYVFDGYTF.

The chain joins TRBV4-1 to TRBJ2-1; 8 nucleotides agree with TRBD2. The V gene's germline CDR1 is MGHRA and CDR2 YSYEKL. The V segment lost 0 bases and the J segment 3 bases; nucleotides outside the gene matches: 4. This CDR3 contains 16 residues. CDR3 nucleotides: TGCGCCAGCAGCCAAGATCTGACTAGCGTCTACAATGAGCAGTTCTTC. Translating it yields CASSQDLTSVYNEQFF.